This is a list of T cell receptor beta chains from one sample in a study of blood T cell repertoires in COVID-19. The data were produced by immunoSEQ multiplex PCR, yet TCRdb's version contains in-frame clones alone and is incomplete. Of around 55,000 clones listed, around 90% are singletons. The sequenced material came from peripheral blood. All receptors derive from a man aged 40-49 years with COVID-19, enrolled during active disease. CDR3s include the opening cysteine and the closing phenylalanine or tryptophan. Fields, in order: CDR3 DNA, CDR3 protein, clone size, D gene, J gene, V gene. D genes are given only for firm matches. Expanded clones get a size class; other rows say once, few or many, or leave the size out.

CDR3 DNA: TGTGCCAGCAGCGTAGCGGTCCCCCCGGGCAATGAGCAGTTCTTC
CDR3 protein: CASSVAVPPGNEQFF
clone size: NA
D gene: NA
J gene: TRBJ2-1
V gene: TRBV11-3

CDR3 DNA: TGTGCCAGCAGCCGCGGGTTCCGAGGACAGGGGCAAAGGATCTATGGCTACACCTTC
CDR3 protein: CASSRGFRGQGQRIYGYTF
clone size: few
D gene: TRBD1
J gene: TRBJ1-2
V gene: TRBV28

CDR3 DNA: TGTGCCAGCAGCCCTTTGGGGGCTAGCGGGATAAAAAACATTCAGTACTTC
CDR3 protein: CASSPLGASGIKNIQYF
clone size: NA
D gene: TRBD2
J gene: TRBJ2-4
V gene: TRBV14

CDR3 DNA: TGTGCCACCAGTGACTCCCTAGCGGGGGCGTACAATGAGCAGTTCTTC
CDR3 protein: CATSDSLAGAYNEQFF
clone size: NA
D gene: TRBD2
J gene: TRBJ2-1
V gene: TRBV24-1

CDR3 DNA: TGTGCCGTCAAAGGGGCAGGGGCCTACGAGCAGTACTTC
CDR3 protein: CAVKGAGAYEQYF
clone size: NA
D gene: NA
J gene: TRBJ2-7
V gene: TRBV10-3

CDR3 DNA: TGTGCCAGCAGCAAAGGACTAGCGGAAAGCACAGATACGCAGTATTTT
CDR3 protein: CASSKGLAESTDTQYF
clone size: NA
D gene: TRBD2
J gene: TRBJ2-3
V gene: TRBV4-2

CDR3 DNA: TGTGCCAGCAGCTCAGGACAGGGCGACTATGGCTACACCTTC
CDR3 protein: CASSSGQGDYGYTF
clone size: NA
D gene: TRBD1
J gene: TRBJ1-2
V gene: TRBV6-5

CDR3 DNA: TGTGCCAGCCGGCGACTAGCGGGGGAGTATGAGCAGTTCTTC
CDR3 protein: CASRRLAGEYEQFF
clone size: NA
D gene: TRBD2
J gene: TRBJ2-1
V gene: TRBV2

CDR3 DNA: TGTGCCAGCTCACCACCGGAGGCGCGGGCCTACGAGCAGTACTTC
CDR3 protein: CASSPPEARAYEQYF
clone size: NA
D gene: NA
J gene: TRBJ2-7
V gene: TRBV18

CDR3 DNA: TGCGCCAGCAGCTTGCTTGACGGGAGCGGTTCCTACGAGCAGTACTTC
CDR3 protein: CASSLLDGSGSYEQYF
clone size: NA
D gene: NA
J gene: TRBJ2-7
V gene: TRBV5-1

CDR3 DNA: TGTGCCAGCAGTGAAGAAGGACTAGCGGGGGGGCATTCTAGGTTCGATACGCAGTATTTT
CDR3 protein: CASSEEGLAGGHSRFDTQYF
clone size: medium-sized
D gene: TRBD2
J gene: TRBJ2-3
V gene: TRBV2

CDR3 DNA: TGTGCCAGCAGCCGTGGGACTAGCGGGACCTACGAGCAGTACTTC
CDR3 protein: CASSRGTSGTYEQYF
clone size: NA
D gene: TRBD2
J gene: TRBJ2-7
V gene: TRBV9

CDR3 DNA: TGTGCCAGCAGCAGCCAGGGGAAACTAGAGACCCAGTACTTC
CDR3 protein: CASSSQGKLETQYF
clone size: NA
D gene: NA
J gene: TRBJ2-5
V gene: TRBV7-9

CDR3 DNA: TGTGCCACCAGCCAAGTGCAGTTGATGCCAGATACGCAGTATTTT
CDR3 protein: CATSQVQLMPDTQYF
clone size: NA
D gene: NA
J gene: TRBJ2-3
V gene: TRBV15

CDR3 DNA: TGTGCCTGGAGTGTGTTTGCAGGGGCCCCTAACTATGGCTACACCTTC
CDR3 protein: CAWSVFAGAPNYGYTF
clone size: many
D gene: NA
J gene: TRBJ1-2
V gene: TRBV30

CDR3 DNA: TGTGCCAGCAGTCAGTATTCCGGGACAGGACTCTATGGCTACACCTTC
CDR3 protein: CASSQYSGTGLYGYTF
clone size: NA
D gene: TRBD1
J gene: TRBJ1-2
V gene: TRBV6-6

CDR3 DNA: TGTGCCAGCAGCTTAGCGGCTCGCGGGAGTGGAAATGAGCAGTTCTTC
CDR3 protein: CASSLAARGSGNEQFF
clone size: NA
D gene: TRBD2
J gene: TRBJ2-1
V gene: TRBV7-2

CDR3 DNA: TGTGCCAGCAGCTTATCCAGGGACAGGGATCGGGAGACCCAGTACTTC
CDR3 protein: CASSLSRDRDRETQYF
clone size: NA
D gene: TRBD1
J gene: TRBJ2-5
V gene: TRBV7-9